This T cell receptor (beta chain) emerged from a study of shared clonotypes between healthy human individuals. Broader study findings: The sharing of about 5% of naive CD4 clonotypes was seen across a few donors.

V was cut by 7 bases and J by 5 bases, with 23 bases left in between. Looked up from germline, CDR1 is MDHEN and CDR2 is SYDVKM. This CDR3 has 16 amino acids. Clones were sequenced by immunoSEQ multiplex PCR, and TCRdb holds only the in-frame ones, with some missing. The table has 2,500,000 or so clones, roughly 93% seen once. All participating donors were Caucasian adults from Nashville, Tennessee. Both subsets, CD45RA+ naive and CD45RA-negative memory, were split from the CD4+ cells. With respect to this clone: Its antigen is currently unknown.

Sequenced: naive CD4+ T cells from PBMCs. The subset was: CD45RA+ positively selected. This receptor was taken from a young man in good health. Some clones in this sample may be carry-over from other donors' samples. The chain is built from TRBV28 and TRBJ2-5, with D maybe TRBD1 (6 bases). The chain's CDR3 is CASTFRGGDLRETQYF. CDR3 nucleotides: TGTGCCAGCACCTTCAGAGGGGGAGACTTGCGGGAGACCCAGTACTTC.